The entry below describes one T cell receptor (beta chain). The antigen it recognizes is unknown. No base qualities exist here, and no much larger clone lies one base off it. This sample was included in a study of blood T cell repertoires in COVID-19 (TCRdb year 2020). Notes on the research overall: Collaborator samples came from the United States, Italy and Spain and covered acute and convalescent phases of COVID-19. The material from the prospective study consisted of cDNA or gDNA derived from T cells, B-cell-depleted T cells, or PBMCs. The dataset comprised deeply sampled blood TCRbeta repertoires from subjects exposed to, actively infected with, or recovered from COVID-19. A freely available public database, intended as a resource for researchers studying the immune response to SARS-CoV-2, is where the repertoires were released. The samples were drawn from the first 160 participants of the ongoing ImmuneRACE study and from 1,254 subjects provided by 6 global collaborators. Sample metadata almost always included a de-identified subject ID, COVID-19 status, age in years and sex. Where available, HLA class I and class II types were obtained from metadata supplied by the sample provider rather than from assay-based typing.

Summary of the overall study and its limitations: Clinical and demographic metadata were provided uncurated, with the amount varying by source and participant.

TCRbeta CDR3 regions were amplified from genomic DNA using the immunoSEQ Assay, a bias-controlled multiplex PCR. As for the authors' bioinformatics: Nucleated cell counts per sample were estimated from amplification of reference gene primers within the assay. Sequence reads were collapsed and filtered to measure the absolute abundance of every unique TCRbeta CDR3 rearrangement. For each sample, productive Simpson clonality was calculated by taking the square root of Simpson's diversity index across productive rearrangements. Sourced from immuneACCESS, this table was stored by TCRdb with only in-frame sequences that have V and J called. A share of the clones is absent; for the studies checked, an unresolved V gene accounts for under half, and the remainder has no known explanation. V, J and clone size derive from that table, while D and trimming were established from the DNA sequence. This sample is represented by about 120,000 clones; roughly 88% of them were singletons. About 1.2% of the sample is in the top ten clones.

Collaborating institutions collected whole blood in K2EDTA tubes following their own protocols. Collaborator samples were shipped for TCRbeta analysis as frozen whole blood, isolated PBMCs, or DNA extracted from either sample type. V and J lose 5 bases and 3 bases, and a span of 10 bases separates them. The CDR3 measures 13 amino acids from cysteine to phenylalanine. This entry keeps only the CDR3 DNA: 39 bases, framed from base 1. The CDR1 and CDR2 encoded by the germline V gene are SGHNT and YENEEA. Source material: peripheral blood. The chain is encoded by TRBV11-3 joined to TRBJ1-1; no confident D gene assignment can be made. This receptor was taken from a woman older than 75 with acute or convalescent COVID-19. In nucleotides, the sequence is TGTGCCAGCAGCCGGAGCTGGGACACTGAAGCTTTCTTT. This gives the protein CASSRSWDTEAFF.